The sequence of this T cell receptor (beta chain) was determined in a study of human T cells and chemical hapten exposure. In the study overall: TCR yields per sample varied, mainly owing to small pooled library volume differences.

The study's library attached unique molecular identifiers to single cDNA molecules. Each CDR3 protein gets one entry after TCRdb re-called the RACE reads with MiXCR. The repertoire has approximately 350,000 distinct CDR3 sequences, under 8% of them found once; the top ten carry around 8.4%. Trimming cost V 4 bases and J 3 bases, with 10 bases left between them. This CDR3 has 12 residues. Germline V gene data show CDR1 as SQVTM and CDR2 as ANQGSEA. Time point indicated: patch test 1, 2 weeks after DPC sensitization. Treatment meaning: therapeutic diphenylcyclopropenone sensitization with weekly scalp DPC.

Sequencing was performed on whole blood, taken in connection with sensitization to the hapten diphenylcyclopropenone (DPC). This chain links TRBV29-1 with TRBJ2-7, with D perhaps TRBD2 (6 bases). This receptor was obtained from a woman aged 18 to 35 with alopecia areata. Some clones in this sample may be carry-over from other donors' samples. The CDR3 sequence is CSVGSDYYEQYF. The CDR3 DNA reads TGCAGCGTTGGATCGGACTACTACGAGCAGTACTTC.